Listed here are 8 T cell receptor beta chains from one sample, sequenced in a study of T cell repertoires in cytomegalovirus infection. MiXCR, run by TCRdb on the reads, gives a single entry per CDR3 protein. Counted here are approximately 300,000 distinct CDR3 sequences, almost 30% occurring once; the ten biggest clones make up 20%. No antigens are known for them. The sample here was cultured PBMCs, taken from culture after CMV antigen stimulation. The source of these receptors is a human donor in good health (CMV status not recorded). Some clones in this sample may be carry-over from other donors' samples.

The rearrangement joins TRBV2 to TRBJ2-2, with TRBD2 matching over 10 bases. J was trimmed by 6 bases and V by 2 bases; bases with no gene match: 3. The length of the CDR3 is 15 residues. Germline CDR1 and CDR2: SNHLY and FYNNEI. The CDR3: CASSETLAGAGELFF. CDR3 nucleotides: TGTGCCAGCAGTGAAACGCTAGCGGGGGCCGGGGAGCTGTTTTTT.

The chain links TRBV19 to TRBJ2-7; 7 bases fit TRBD2. The germline CDR1 and CDR2 sequences are LNHDA and SQIVND (reference sequence). This CDR3 is built from 13 residues. Trimming cost V 6 bases and J 6 bases; bases outside gene matches: 8. The CDR3 DNA sequence: TGTGCCAGTAGGAGAGGGCGGGAGAGCGAGCAGTACTTC. This translates into CASRRGRESEQYF.

This clonotype was counted between two and nine times. The J gene is TRBJ2-1, the V gene TRBV12-5, with 8 bases that match TRBD1. Germline assignment: CDR1 LGHNT and CDR2 FRNRAP. There are 12 residues in the CDR3. The trim removed 6 bases at V and 6 bases at J, leaving 1 base unmatched. The CDR3 DNA reads TGTGCTAGTGGCGACAGGGGCAATGAGCAGTTCTTC. It codes for CASGDRGNEQFF. The whole variable domain, filled in from reference TRBV12-5 and TRBJ2-1, reads DARVTQTPRHKVTEMGQEVTMRCQPILGHNTVFWYRQTMMQGLELLAYFRNRAPLDDSGMPKDRFSAEMPDATLATLKIQPSEPRDSAVYFCASGDRGNEQFFGPGTRLTVL.

This clonotype showed up just a few times. The chain is built from TRBV7-9 and TRBJ1-1; D remains ambiguous. This CDR3 comprises 13 residues. From germline, CDR1 is SEHNR and CDR2 FQNEAQ (reference sequence). Trimming removed 2 bases from V and 2 bases from J, with 6 bases in between. The CDR3 is CASSLRDNTEAFF. CDR3 DNA sequence: TGTGCCAGCAGCTTACGGGATAACACTGAAGCTTTCTTT.

This chain links TRBV7-3 with TRBJ1-2; no reliable D call. Per the germline V gene, CDR1 is SGHTA and CDR2 is FQGTGA. The length of the CDR3 is 15 residues. V lost 4 bases and J 4 bases, leaving 16 bases between the germline ends. CDR3 sequence: CASSSTGQALYGYTF. CDR3 nucleotides: TGTGCCAGCAGCTCGACCGGGCAGGCCCTCTATGGCTACACCTTC.

This clonotype has only a few counts. For the CDR3, the DNA is TGTGCCAGCAGCTTATATTCCAGGGGAGATCAGCCCCAGCATTTT. Encoded protein: CASSLYSRGDQPQHF. This rearrangement joins TRBV7-6 to TRBJ1-5; the D gene is possibly TRBD1 (6 bases). The V and J ends lost 2 bases and 5 bases respectively, with 13 bases between them. This CDR3 comprises 15 residues. Germline V gene data show CDR1 as SGHVS and CDR2 as FNYEAQ.

This sequence joins TRBV6-1 and TRBJ1-1; D is perhaps TRBD1 (5 bases). This CDR3 spans 13 amino acids. Germline-derived CDR1 and CDR2 are MNHNS and SASEGT. Trimming took off 5 bases at V and 4 bases at J, with 11 bases between the two ends. The CDR3 nucleotides are TGTGCCAGCAGTTACGGGGGGAGCACTGAAGCTTTCTTT. This gives the protein CASSYGGSTEAFF.

This clonotype showed up just a few times. The rearrangement links TRBV19 to TRBJ2-3; TRBD2 agrees at 8 bases. CDR3 length: 18 amino acids. The J segment lost 5 bases and the V segment lost 3 bases, leaving 16 bases of the junction unmatched. Germline CDR1 LNHDA, CDR2 SQIVND (reference sequence). For the CDR3, the DNA is TGTGCCAGTAGTATTATCCGGGCGCGAGCGGGAGATATAGATACGCAGTATTTT. Its translation is CASSIIRARAGDIDTQYF.